The rows below give T cell receptor beta chains drawn from one sample of a study of T cell repertoires in ileal Crohn's disease. The table came from immunoSEQ multiplex PCR; TCRdb's copy has only in-frame clones and leaves some out. Here the sample spans 11,000 to 15,000 clones, 80% to 85% being singletons. Sequencing was done on a sample of ileal tissue. Every receptor here comes from an adult with Crohn's disease. The CDR3 runs from the conserved cysteine through the conserved F or W. D genes are given only for firm matches. Size values are once, few and many counts, or a class for expanded clones, and some rows have none.

clone_size	cdr3_length	v_call	j_call	d_call	cdr3_nt	cdr3_aa
-	17	TRBV7-6	TRBJ2-7	-	TGTGCCAGCAGCTTCCACCTTCGTAGGGACACTTCCTACGAGCAGTACTTC	CASSFHLRRDTSYEQYF
once	16	TRBV11-2	TRBJ2-2	TRBD2	TGTGCCAGCAGCATTAGCGGGAGGGCCGTCACCGGGGAGCTGTTTTTT	CASSISGRAVTGELFF
-	15	TRBV5-1	TRBJ2-7	TRBD1	TGCGCCAGCAGCCAAACCGGGACAGGGGCCTACGAGCAGTACTTC	CASSQTGTGAYEQYF
-	13	TRBV7-8	TRBJ2-7	-	TGTGCCAGCAGCGGTACGGGGTCCTACGAGCAGTACTTC	CASSGTGSYEQYF
-	15	TRBV6-5	TRBJ2-7	-	TGTGCCAGCAGCCCGACAAGGCCCCCTACCTACGAGCAGTACTTC	CASSPTRPPTYEQYF
-	16	TRBV7-3	TRBJ2-1	TRBD2	TGTGCCAGCAGCTTACAGTCGACTAGCGGCTACAATGAGCAGTTCTTC	CASSLQSTSGYNEQFF
few	14	TRBV9	TRBJ1-1	-	TGTGCCAGCAGCGTCTCCCAGATGAACACTGAAGCTTTCTTT	CASSVSQMNTEAFF
medium-sized	15	TRBV10-1	TRBJ2-7	TRBD2	TGCGCCAGCAGTGAGGGACTAGCGGGAGTCTACGAGCAGTACTTC	CASSEGLAGVYEQYF
few	14	TRBV5-4	TRBJ2-1	-	TGTGCCAGCAGCCGCCGGGTTGCCAACAATGAGCAGTTCTTC	CASSRRVANNEQFF
-	9	TRBV9	TRBJ1-1	-	TGTGCCAGCTCCCCCGGAGCTTTCTTT	CASSPGAFF
-	14	TRBV7-8	TRBJ2-7	-	TGTGCCAGCAGCCGAGGGGACACCTCCTACGAGCAGTACTTC	CASSRGDTSYEQYF
once	14	TRBV5-8	TRBJ1-2	-	TGTGCCAGCAGCCCTGACTCGGGGAACTATGGCTACACCTTC	CASSPDSGNYGYTF
-	14	TRBV4-2	TRBJ1-4	-	TGTGCCAGCAGCCAAGATCCTCCCCTAGGAAAACTGTTTTTT	CASSQDPPLGKLFF
-	12	TRBV6-1	TRBJ2-7	-	TGTGCCAGCAGTGGCGGGGTCGGGGAGCAGTACTTC	CASSGGVGEQYF
few	12	TRBV7-3	TRBJ2-5	-	TGTGCCAGCAGTCTACCGGGGGAGACCCAGTACTTC	CASSLPGETQYF
few	12	TRBV2	TRBJ2-5	-	TGTGCCAGCAGAGAGGGTCTGGAGACCCAGTACTTC	CASREGLETQYF
-	16	TRBV4-1	TRBJ1-3	-	TGCGCCAGCAGCAGACTCCGGGGGAACTCTGGAAACACCATATATTTT	CASSRLRGNSGNTIYF